The rows below give T cell receptor beta chains drawn from one sample of a study of blood T cell repertoires in COVID-19. The data were produced by immunoSEQ multiplex PCR, yet TCRdb's version contains in-frame clones alone and is incomplete. The table lists roughly 200,000 clones, 80% to 90% of them singletons, with roughly 12% in the top ten. The sample comprised PBMCs or T cells enriched from blood (not recorded which). Source of these receptors: a man aged 40-49 years who had recovered from COVID-19. The CDR3 runs from the conserved cysteine through the conserved F or W. A D gene is named only where the DNA matches it firmly. Where a row states a size, it is once, few, many or the class of an expanded clone; other rows omit it.

TRBV18,TRBJ2-5,.,.,CASSPSTGSGETQYF,TGTGCCAGCTCACCAAGTACAGGGAGTGGAGAGACCCAGTACTTC
TRBV5-4,TRBJ2-5,TRBD2,once,CASSFRGGPETQYF,TGTGCCAGCAGCTTTCGGGGGGGCCCGGAGACCCAGTACTTC
TRBV7-9,TRBJ2-1,.,once,CASSLTVSSYNEQFF,TGTGCCAGCAGCCTAACAGTCAGCTCCTACAATGAGCAGTTCTTC
TRBV7-9,TRBJ2-7,TRBD2,.,CASSLARASGRYEQYF,TGTGCCAGCAGCTTAGCGCGGGCTAGCGGGAGGTACGAGCAGTACTTC
TRBV2,TRBJ2-3,TRBD2,.,CASNSGGLTDTQYF,TGTGCCAGCAATAGCGGGGGGTTAACAGATACGCAGTATTTT
TRBV18,TRBJ1-4,.,few,CASSPRGGSATNEKLFF,TGTGCCAGCTCACCCCGAGGAGGGTCGGCAACTAATGAAAAACTGTTTTTT
TRBV7-9,TRBJ1-1,TRBD1,.,CASSSGTGNTEAFF,TGTGCCAGCAGCTCCGGGACAGGGAACACTGAAGCTTTCTTT
TRBV7-2,TRBJ1-2,.,.,CASSFARVYGYTF,TGTGCCAGCAGCTTTGCCAGGGTCTATGGCTACACCTTC
TRBV5-1,TRBJ1-3,.,.,CASSLSAGNTIYF,TGCGCCAGCAGCCTCTCCGCTGGAAACACCATATATTTT
TRBV19,TRBJ1-1,.,.,CASSIQRHTEAFF,TGTGCCAGTAGTATCCAGCGTCACACTGAAGCTTTCTTT
TRBV7-3,TRBJ2-2,.,.,CASSTRTENTGELFF,TGTGCCAGCAGCACGCGGACAGAGAACACCGGGGAGCTGTTTTTT
TRBV11-2,TRBJ2-2,TRBD1,.,CASSLDGVYRGNGELFF,TGTGCCAGCAGCTTAGACGGGGTGTACAGGGGGAACGGGGAGCTGTTTTTT
TRBV6-1,TRBJ2-1,.,.,CASSDGQGSYNEQFF,TGTGCCAGCAGTGATGGACAAGGATCCTACAATGAGCAGTTCTTC
TRBV28,TRBJ2-7,.,.,CASSSRSGRIYEQYF,TGTGCCAGCAGTTCACGTAGCGGTCGAATCTACGAGCAGTACTTC
TRBV11-2,TRBJ1-4,TRBD1,once,CASSTRGQGTNEKLFF,TGTGCCAGCAGCACAAGGGGACAGGGTACTAATGAAAAACTGTTTTTT
TRBV7-2,TRBJ1-1,TRBD1,once,CASSLGTGGIAEAFF,TGTGCCAGCAGCTTAGGGACAGGGGGCATTGCTGAAGCTTTCTTT
TRBV7-3,TRBJ2-1,TRBD2,few,CASSSPPGLAGDNEQFF,TGTGCCAGCAGCTCCCCGCCGGGACTAGCGGGAGACAATGAGCAGTTCTTC
TRBV30,TRBJ2-5,.,.,CAWSQTSGETQYF,TGTGCCTGGAGCCAGACTAGTGGGGAGACCCAGTACTTC
TRBV2,TRBJ2-3,.,once,CASSGAGGAHDTQYF,TGTGCCAGCAGTGGGGCTGGGGGGGCGCATGATACGCAGTATTTT
TRBV3-1/TRBV3-2,TRBJ1-2,TRBD1,.,CASSHGTGRGAYGYTF,TGTGCCAGCAGCCACGGGACAGGCCGAGGGGCTTATGGCTACACCTTC
TRBV7-2,TRBJ2-7,TRBD2,.,CASSQEAGGWDEQYF,TGTGCCAGCAGCCAAGAAGCGGGAGGGTGGGACGAGCAGTACTTC
TRBV5-4,TRBJ2-3,.,.,CASSLFSASTDTQYF,TGTGCCAGCAGCTTGTTCAGTGCTAGCACAGATACGCAGTATTTT
TRBV28,TRBJ1-4,TRBD1,once,CAAQSGTAANEKLFF,TGTGCCGCACAGTCCGGGACAGCGGCAAATGAAAAACTGTTTTTT
TRBV7-2,TRBJ1-1,.,few,CASSLNGAEAFF,TGTGCCAGCAGCTTAAACGGAGCTGAAGCTTTCTTT
TRBV11-2,TRBJ2-1,.,.,CASSLPTGQATFF,TGTGCCAGCAGCTTACCGACAGGCCAAGCCACGTTCTTC
TRBV28,TRBJ2-7,.,few,CASSFLEPAYEQYF,TGTGCCAGCAGTTTTTTGGAGCCCGCCTACGAGCAGTACTTC
TRBV7-9,TRBJ2-7,.,.,CASSPAGQIYEQYF,TGTGCCAGCAGCCCGGCCGGACAGATCTACGAGCAGTACTTC
TRBV29-1,TRBJ1-1,TRBD1,.,CSAIDRAPEAFF,TGCAGCGCTATTGACAGGGCCCCTGAAGCTTTCTTT
TRBV5-1,TRBJ1-5,TRBD1,.,CASSPQGVDQPQHF,TGCGCCAGCAGCCCGCAGGGGGTCGATCAGCCCCAGCATTTT
TRBV7-3,TRBJ2-3,.,.,CASSPDSNTDTQYF,TGTGCCAGCAGCCCGGACAGTAACACAGATACGCAGTATTTT
TRBV11-1,TRBJ1-3,.,.,CASSVGRSSGNTIYF,TGTGCCAGCAGCGTAGGACGGAGCTCTGGAAACACCATATATTTT
TRBV2,TRBJ2-6,.,.,CASSVQGTGANVLTF,TGTGCCAGCAGTGTCCAGGGTACTGGGGCCAACGTCCTGACTTTC
TRBV7-7,TRBJ2-1,TRBD2,.,CASSLGLAGPNEQFF,TGTGCCAGCAGCTTGGGACTAGCGGGACCTAATGAGCAGTTCTTC
TRBV28,TRBJ1-4,.,.,CASSPAGATNEKLFF,TGTGCCAGCAGTCCTGCAGGGGCAACTAATGAAAAACTGTTTTTT
TRBV5-4,TRBJ1-2,.,.,CASSLEAGNYGYTF,TGTGCCAGCAGCTTGGAGGCAGGGAACTATGGCTACACCTTC
TRBV12-3/TRBV12-4,TRBJ1-2,.,.,CASSPGQYYGYTF,TGTGCCAGCAGTCCCGGACAGTACTATGGCTACACCTTC
TRBV10-3,TRBJ2-7,TRBD2,.,CAISESEGTSGNSYEQYF,TGTGCCATCAGTGAGTCCGAGGGAACTAGCGGGAATTCCTACGAGCAGTACTTC
TRBV4-1,TRBJ2-3,.,.,CASSPVGTDTQYF,TGCGCCAGCAGCCCCGTAGGCACAGATACGCAGTATTTT
TRBV28,TRBJ1-2,.,.,CASSLRLYGYTF,TGTGCCAGCAGTTTAAGACTCTACGGCTACACCTTC
TRBV7-3,TRBJ2-1,.,.,CAGSQTGSVNEQFF,TGTGCCGGCAGCCAGACCGGGTCTGTCAATGAGCAGTTCTTC
TRBV5-1,TRBJ2-7,TRBD1,.,CASSLSSGQISKRQYF,TGCGCCAGCAGCTTGAGTTCGGGACAGATTAGTAAGAGGCAGTACTTC
TRBV4-2,TRBJ2-7,.,.,CASSQELGSGDYEQYF,TGTGCCAGCAGCCAAGAATTGGGGAGTGGAGACTACGAGCAGTACTTC
TRBV19,TRBJ2-1,TRBD2,.,CASSIVGGRANEQFF,TGTGCCAGTAGTATAGTCGGCGGGAGGGCCAATGAGCAGTTCTTC
TRBV5-5,TRBJ2-1,TRBD2,.,CASSVSLAGGYNEQFF,TGTGCCAGCAGCGTATCACTAGCGGGAGGATACAATGAGCAGTTCTTC
TRBV13,TRBJ2-3,TRBD2,.,CASSLTSGSEDTQYF,TGTGCCAGCAGCCTCACTAGCGGGAGTGAAGATACGCAGTATTTT
TRBV6-2/TRBV6-3,TRBJ1-5,TRBD1,.,CASSPQVTGKGQPQHF,TGTGCCAGCAGTCCCCAGGTGACAGGGAAGGGTCAGCCCCAGCATTTT
TRBV9,TRBJ1-2,.,.,CASSVARTVYGYTF,TGTGCCAGCAGCGTAGCGCGGACAGTCTATGGCTACACCTTC
TRBV5-1,TRBJ1-1,TRBD1,.,CASSLEGTGEAFF,TGCGCCAGCAGCTTGGAAGGGACAGGCGAAGCTTTCTTT
TRBV19,TRBJ2-1,TRBD2,.,CASRGSGSNEQFF,TGTGCCAGTCGGGGCAGCGGGAGCAATGAGCAGTTCTTC
TRBV9,TRBJ2-5,TRBD2,.,CASSPRGSGRQETQYF,TGTGCCAGCAGCCCCCGGGGTAGCGGGAGACAAGAGACCCAGTACTTC
TRBV18,TRBJ1-4,TRBD1,.,CASSPAQGVEKLFF,TGTGCCAGCTCACCCGCACAGGGGGTTGAAAAACTGTTTTTT
TRBV27,TRBJ1-6,TRBD1,.,CASSVTPGGGGSPLHF,TGTGCCAGCAGTGTAACTCCAGGGGGCGGCGGGTCACCCCTCCACTTT
TRBV29-1,TRBJ1-3,TRBD1,few,CSVEDRDRYSRGNTIYF,TGCAGCGTTGAAGATAGGGACAGGTACTCGAGAGGAAACACCATATATTTT
TRBV9,TRBJ1-2,TRBD1,.,CASSVAWSGGYGYTF,TGTGCCAGCAGCGTAGCTTGGTCAGGGGGCTATGGCTACACCTTC